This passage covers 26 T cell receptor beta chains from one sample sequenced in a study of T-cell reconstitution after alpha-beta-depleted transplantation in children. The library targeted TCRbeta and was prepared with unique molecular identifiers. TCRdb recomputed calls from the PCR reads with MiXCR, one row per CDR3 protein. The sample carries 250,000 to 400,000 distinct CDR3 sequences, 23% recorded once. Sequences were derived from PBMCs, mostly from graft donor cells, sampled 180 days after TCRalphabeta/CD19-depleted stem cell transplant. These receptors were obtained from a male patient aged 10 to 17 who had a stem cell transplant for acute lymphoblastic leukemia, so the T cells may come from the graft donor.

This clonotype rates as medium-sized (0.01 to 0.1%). This chain's CDR3 is CATSRDVSTLHF. DNA for the CDR3: TGTGCCACCAGCAGAGATGTGAGCACCCTCCACTTT. V gene TRBV15 combines with J gene TRBJ1-6; D gene ambiguous. The CDR3 totals 12 residues. Germline CDR1 LNHNV, CDR2 YYDKDF (reference sequence). Deletions cut 0 bases from V and 14 bases from J, with 8 bases between.

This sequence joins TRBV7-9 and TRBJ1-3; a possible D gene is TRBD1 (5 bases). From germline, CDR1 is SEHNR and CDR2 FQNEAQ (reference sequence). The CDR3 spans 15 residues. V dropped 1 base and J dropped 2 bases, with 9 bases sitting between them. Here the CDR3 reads CASSLDAGPGNTIYF. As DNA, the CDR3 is TGTGCCAGCAGCTTAGACGCAGGGCCTGGAAACACCATATATTTT.

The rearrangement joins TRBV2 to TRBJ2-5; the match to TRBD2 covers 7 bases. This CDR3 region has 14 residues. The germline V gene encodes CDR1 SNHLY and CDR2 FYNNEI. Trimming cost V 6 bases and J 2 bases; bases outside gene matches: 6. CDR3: CASSRTRGQETQYF. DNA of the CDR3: TGTGCCAGCAGCCGGACTAGAGGGCAAGAGACCCAGTACTTC. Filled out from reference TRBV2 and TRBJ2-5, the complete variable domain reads EPEVTQTPSHQVTQMGQEVILRCVPISNHLYFYWYRQILGQKVEFLVSFYNNEISEKSEIFDDQFSVERPDGSNFTLKIRSTKLEDSAMYFCASSRTRGQETQYFGPGTRLLVL.

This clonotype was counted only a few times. CDR3 bases: TGCGCCAGCAACCCTGGACGGAGGAGGAATGAAAAACTGTTTTTT. It yields the protein CASNPGRRRNEKLFF. This rearrangement joins TRBV5-1 to TRBJ1-4, with D hard to call. From germline, CDR1 is SGHRS and CDR2 YFSETQ. V was cut by 6 bases and J by 5 bases, with 17 bases left in between. CDR3 length: 15 residues.

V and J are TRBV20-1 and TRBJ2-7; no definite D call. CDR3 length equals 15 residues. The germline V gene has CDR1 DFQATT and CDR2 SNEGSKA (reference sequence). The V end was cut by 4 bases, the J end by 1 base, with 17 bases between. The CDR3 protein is CSANERFVGSYEQYF. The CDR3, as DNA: TGCAGTGCTAATGAACGGTTCGTCGGTTCCTACGAGCAGTACTTC.

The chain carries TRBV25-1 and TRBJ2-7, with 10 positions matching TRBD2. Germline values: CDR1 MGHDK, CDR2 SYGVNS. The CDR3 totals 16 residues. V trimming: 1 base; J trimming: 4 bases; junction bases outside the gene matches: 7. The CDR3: CASSELVSSGSYEQYF. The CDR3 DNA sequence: TGTGCCAGCAGTGAATTGGTATCTAGCGGGAGTTACGAGCAGTACTTC.

CDR3 sequence: CASSRWGQETQYF. For the CDR3, the DNA is TGCGCCAGCAGTAGGTGGGGTCAAGAGACCCAGTACTTC. The chain couples TRBV10-2 to TRBJ2-5; D gene ambiguous. The V gene lost 5 bases and the J gene lost 2 bases, with 9 bases spanning the gap. Germline V CDR1 and CDR2: WSHSY, SAAADI. The CDR3 is 13 amino acids.

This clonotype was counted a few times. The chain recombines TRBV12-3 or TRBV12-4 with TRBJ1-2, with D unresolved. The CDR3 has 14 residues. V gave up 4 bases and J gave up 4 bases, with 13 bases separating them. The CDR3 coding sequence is TGTGCCAGCAGTTCCAGACGGGGAACCTATGGCTACACCTTC. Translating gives CASSSRRGTYGYTF.

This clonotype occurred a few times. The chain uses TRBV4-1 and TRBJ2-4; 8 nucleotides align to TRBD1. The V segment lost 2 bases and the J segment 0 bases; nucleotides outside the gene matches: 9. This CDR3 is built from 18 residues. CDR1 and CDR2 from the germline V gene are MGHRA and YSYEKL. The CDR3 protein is CASSQPGRTGKAKNIQYF. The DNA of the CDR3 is TGCGCCAGCAGCCAACCGGGGCGGACAGGGAAAGCCAAAAACATTCAGTACTTC.

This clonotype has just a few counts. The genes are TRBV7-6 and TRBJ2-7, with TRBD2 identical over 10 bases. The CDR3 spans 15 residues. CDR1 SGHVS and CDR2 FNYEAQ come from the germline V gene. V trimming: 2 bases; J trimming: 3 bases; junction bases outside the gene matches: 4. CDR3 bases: TGTGCCAGCAGCTTATTCGCTAGCGGGAGCTACGAGCAGTACTTC. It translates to CASSLFASGSYEQYF. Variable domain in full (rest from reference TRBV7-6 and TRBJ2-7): GAGVSQSPRYKVTKRGQDVALRCDPISGHVSLYWYRQALGQGPEFLTYFNYEAQQDKSGLPNDRFSAERPEGSISTLTIQRTEQRDSAMYRCASSLFASGSYEQYFGPGTRLTVT.

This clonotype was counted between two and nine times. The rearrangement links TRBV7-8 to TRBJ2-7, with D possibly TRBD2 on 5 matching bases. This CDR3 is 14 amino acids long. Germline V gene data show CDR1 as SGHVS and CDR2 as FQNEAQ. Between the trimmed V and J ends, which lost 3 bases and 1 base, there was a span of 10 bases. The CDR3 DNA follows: TGTGCCAGCAGCTTGAGGGAGACGTCCTACGAGCAGTACTTC. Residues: CASSLRETSYEQYF.

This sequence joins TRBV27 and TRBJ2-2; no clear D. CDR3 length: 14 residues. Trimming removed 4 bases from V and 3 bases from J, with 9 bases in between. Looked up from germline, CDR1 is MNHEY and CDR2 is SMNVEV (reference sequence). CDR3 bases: TGTGCCAGCAGTTGGCGCCTCTACACCGGGGAGCTGTTTTTT. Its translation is CASSWRLYTGELFF.

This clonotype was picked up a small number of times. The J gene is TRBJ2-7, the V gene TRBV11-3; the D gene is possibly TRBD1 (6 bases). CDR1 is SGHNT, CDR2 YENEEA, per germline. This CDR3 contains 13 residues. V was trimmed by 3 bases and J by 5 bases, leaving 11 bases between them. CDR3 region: CASSFEQGNEQYF. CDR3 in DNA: TGTGCCAGCAGCTTTGAACAGGGAAACGAGCAGTACTTC.

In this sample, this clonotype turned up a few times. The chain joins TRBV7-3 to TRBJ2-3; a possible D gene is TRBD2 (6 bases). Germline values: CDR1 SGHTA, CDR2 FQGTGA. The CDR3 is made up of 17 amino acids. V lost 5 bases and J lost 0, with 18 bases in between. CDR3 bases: TGTGCCAGCAGCCCCCTGGGACTTCCATTGAGCACAGATACGCAGTATTTT. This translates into CASSPLGLPLSTDTQYF.

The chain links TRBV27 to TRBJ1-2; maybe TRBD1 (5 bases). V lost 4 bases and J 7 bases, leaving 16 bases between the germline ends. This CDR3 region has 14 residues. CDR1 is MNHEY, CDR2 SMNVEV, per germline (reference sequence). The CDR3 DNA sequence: TGTGCCAGCAGTTCCCCCTATCACAGGTCTGGCTACACCTTC. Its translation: CASSSPYHRSGYTF.

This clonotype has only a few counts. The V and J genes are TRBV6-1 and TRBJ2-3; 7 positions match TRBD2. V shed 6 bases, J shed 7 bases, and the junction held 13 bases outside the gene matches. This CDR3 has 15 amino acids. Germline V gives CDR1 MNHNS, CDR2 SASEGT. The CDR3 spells CASRSASGVRNTQYF. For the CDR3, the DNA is TGTGCCAGCAGGTCGGCTAGCGGAGTCCGAAATACGCAGTATTTT.

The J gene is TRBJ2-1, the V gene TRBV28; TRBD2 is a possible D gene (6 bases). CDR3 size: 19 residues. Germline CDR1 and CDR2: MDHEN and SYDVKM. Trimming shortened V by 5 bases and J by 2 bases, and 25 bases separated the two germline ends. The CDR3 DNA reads TGTGCCAGCAGTCCCGTCGGGGCGCGGGGTACTGGTACCTACAATGAGCAGTTCTTC. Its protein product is CASSPVGARGTGTYNEQFF. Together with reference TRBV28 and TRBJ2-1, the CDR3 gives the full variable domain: DVKVTQSSRYLVKRTGEKVFLECVQDMDHENMFWYRQDPGLGLRLIYFSYDVKMKEKGDIPEGYSVSREKKERFSLILESASTNQTSMYLCASSPVGARGTGTYNEQFFGPGTRLTVL.

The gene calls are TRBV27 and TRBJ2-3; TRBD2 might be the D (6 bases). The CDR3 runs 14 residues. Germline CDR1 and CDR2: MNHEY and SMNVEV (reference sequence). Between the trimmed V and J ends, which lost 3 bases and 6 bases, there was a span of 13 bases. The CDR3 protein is CASSLVGGWDTQYF. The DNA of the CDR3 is TGTGCCAGCAGTTTGGTGGGAGGTTGGGATACGCAGTATTTT.

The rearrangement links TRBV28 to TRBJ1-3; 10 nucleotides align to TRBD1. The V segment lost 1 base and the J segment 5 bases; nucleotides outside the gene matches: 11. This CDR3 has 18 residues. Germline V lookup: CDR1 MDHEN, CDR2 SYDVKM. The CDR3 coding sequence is TGTGCCAGCAGTTTATTCCGGGACAGGGGCTTCCTCCGAAACACCATATATTTT. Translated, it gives CASSLFRDRGFLRNTIYF.

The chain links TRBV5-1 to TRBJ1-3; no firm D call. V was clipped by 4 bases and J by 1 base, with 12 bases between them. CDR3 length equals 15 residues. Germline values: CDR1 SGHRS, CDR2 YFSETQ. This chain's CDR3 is CASSPLDVSGNTIYF. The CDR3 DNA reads TGCGCCAGCAGCCCGCTCGACGTTTCTGGAAACACCATATATTTT. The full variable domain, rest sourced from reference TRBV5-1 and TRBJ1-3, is KAGVTQTPRYLIKTRGQQVTLSCSPISGHRSVSWYQQTPGQGLQFLFEYFSETQRNKGNFPGRFSGRQFSNSRSEMNVSTLELGDSALYLCASSPLDVSGNTIYFGEGSWLTVV.

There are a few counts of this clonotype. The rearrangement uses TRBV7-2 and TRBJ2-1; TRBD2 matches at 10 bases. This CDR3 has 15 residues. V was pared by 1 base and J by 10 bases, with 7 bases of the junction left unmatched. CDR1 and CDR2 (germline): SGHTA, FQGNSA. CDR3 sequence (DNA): TGTGCCAGCAGCTTAGGGGCTGGACTAGCGGCCGAGCAGTTCTTC. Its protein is CASSLGAGLAAEQFF.

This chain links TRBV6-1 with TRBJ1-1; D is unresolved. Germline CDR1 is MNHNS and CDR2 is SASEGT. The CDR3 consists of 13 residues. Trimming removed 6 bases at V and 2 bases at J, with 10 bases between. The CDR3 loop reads CASSHPANTEAFF. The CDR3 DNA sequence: TGTGCCAGCAGCCACCCAGCAAACACTGAAGCTTTCTTT.

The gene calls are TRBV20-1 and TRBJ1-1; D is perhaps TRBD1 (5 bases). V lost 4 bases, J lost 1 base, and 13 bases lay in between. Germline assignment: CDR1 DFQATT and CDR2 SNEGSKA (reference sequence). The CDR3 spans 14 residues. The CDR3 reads CSATQSDRNTEAFF. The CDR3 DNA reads TGCAGTGCTACACAAAGTGACAGGAACACTGAAGCTTTCTTT.

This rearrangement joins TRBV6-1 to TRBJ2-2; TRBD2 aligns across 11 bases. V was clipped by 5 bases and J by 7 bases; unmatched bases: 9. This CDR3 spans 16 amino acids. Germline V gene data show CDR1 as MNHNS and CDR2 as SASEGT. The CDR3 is CASSLLAGGPIGELFF. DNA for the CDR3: TGTGCCAGCAGTCTTTTAGCGGGAGGGCCGATCGGGGAGCTGTTTTTT.

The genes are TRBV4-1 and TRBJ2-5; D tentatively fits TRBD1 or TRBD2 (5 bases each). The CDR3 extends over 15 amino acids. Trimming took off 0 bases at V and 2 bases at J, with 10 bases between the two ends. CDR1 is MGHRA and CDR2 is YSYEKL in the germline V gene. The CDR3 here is CASSQDGAKQETQYF. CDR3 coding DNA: TGCGCCAGCAGCCAAGACGGGGCGAAGCAAGAGACCCAGTACTTC.

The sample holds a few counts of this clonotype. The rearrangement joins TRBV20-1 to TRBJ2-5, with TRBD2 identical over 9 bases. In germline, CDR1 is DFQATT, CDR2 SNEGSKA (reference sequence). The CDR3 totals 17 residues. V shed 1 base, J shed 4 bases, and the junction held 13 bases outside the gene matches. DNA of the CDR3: TGCAGTGCTAGAGCTTTGGGTGCTAGCGGGATGCGAGAGACCCAGTACTTC. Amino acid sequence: CSARALGASGMRETQYF.